The 7 T cell receptor beta chains below were found in one sample sequenced in a study of OX40 agonist ivuxolimab in advanced cancers. The assay was immunoSEQ multiplex PCR, and TCRdb's table has in-frame clones only and misses some. The data hold under 65,000 clones, with under 90% observed a single time. The sequencing used CD4+ or CD8+ T cells sorted from blood, collected in a trial of the OX40 agonist ivuxolimab. These receptors all stem from an adult with an advanced solid tumor such as melanoma, head and neck, liver or kidney cancer.

The chain recombines TRBV7-9 with TRBJ2-1; no firm D call. Per germline, CDR1 SEHNR and CDR2 FQNEAQ (reference sequence). CDR3 size: 17 residues. The V end was cut by 1 base, the J end by 0 bases, with 13 bases between. The CDR3 loop reads CASSLVLEVSSYNEQFF. Written as DNA, the CDR3 is TGTGCCAGCAGCTTAGTTCTGGAAGTCAGCTCCTACAATGAGCAGTTCTTC.

The J gene is TRBJ1-2, the V gene TRBV6-5, with D maybe TRBD1 (6 bases). Trimming cost V 0 bases and J 8 bases, with 13 bases left between them. Germline loops: CDR1 MNHEY, CDR2 SVGAGI. The CDR3 sequence is 14 residues long. The CDR3 DNA follows: TGTGCCAGCAGTTACTCTGGGGGGCAGGTGGGCTACACCTTC. It translates to CASSYSGGQVGYTF.

In this sample, this clone turned up a few times. The rearrangement uses TRBV27 and TRBJ1-6; D is ambiguous. The CDR3 spans 14 residues. In germline, CDR1 is MNHEY, CDR2 SMNVEV (reference sequence). The V end lost 3 bases, the J end lost 7 bases, and 10 bases lay between the germline ends. This chain's CDR3 is CASSFFLGNSPLHF. The DNA for the CDR3 is TGTGCCAGCAGTTTCTTTCTGGGGAATTCACCCCTCCACTTT.

The chain uses TRBV19 and TRBJ2-1, with 7 bases matching TRBD2. This CDR3 is built from 15 residues. The V and J ends lost 1 base and 7 bases, in that order; junction bases with no gene match: 7. Looked up from germline, CDR1 is LNHDA and CDR2 is SQIVND (reference sequence). Here the CDR3 reads CASSIGGGPANEQFF. The CDR3 DNA reads TGTGCCAGTAGTATAGGGGGAGGGCCTGCAAATGAGCAGTTCTTC.

The chain uses TRBV6-5 and TRBJ1-3, with D unresolved. The germline V and J ends were trimmed by 6 bases and 0 bases, with 12 bases remaining between them. CDR3 length: 15 residues. Germline CDR1 MNHEY, CDR2 SVGAGI. CDR3 coding DNA: TGTGCCAGCAGACACACCCTTACCTCTGGAAACACCATATATTTT. As protein: CASRHTLTSGNTIYF.

This clone was counted between two and nine times. This chain joins TRBV30 and TRBJ2-5; 8 bases are a match to TRBD1. The CDR3 contains 14 residues. The V segment lost 0 bases and the J segment 3 bases; nucleotides outside the gene matches: 3. The germline gives CDR1 GTSNPN, CDR2 SVGIG (reference sequence). CDR3 region: CAWSVRDRKETQYF. CDR3 nucleotide sequence: TGTGCCTGGAGTGTACGGGACAGGAAAGAGACCCAGTACTTC.

The chain recombines TRBV7-9 with TRBJ2-6; no clear D gene. The CDR3 is made up of 14 amino acids. CDR1 and CDR2 from the germline V gene are SEHNR and FQNEAQ (reference sequence). The V end lost 3 bases, the J end lost 0 bases, and 3 bases lay between the germline ends. CDR3 amino acids: CASSFTSGANVLTF. CDR3 DNA sequence: TGTGCCAGCAGCTTTACCTCTGGGGCCAACGTCCTGACTTTC.